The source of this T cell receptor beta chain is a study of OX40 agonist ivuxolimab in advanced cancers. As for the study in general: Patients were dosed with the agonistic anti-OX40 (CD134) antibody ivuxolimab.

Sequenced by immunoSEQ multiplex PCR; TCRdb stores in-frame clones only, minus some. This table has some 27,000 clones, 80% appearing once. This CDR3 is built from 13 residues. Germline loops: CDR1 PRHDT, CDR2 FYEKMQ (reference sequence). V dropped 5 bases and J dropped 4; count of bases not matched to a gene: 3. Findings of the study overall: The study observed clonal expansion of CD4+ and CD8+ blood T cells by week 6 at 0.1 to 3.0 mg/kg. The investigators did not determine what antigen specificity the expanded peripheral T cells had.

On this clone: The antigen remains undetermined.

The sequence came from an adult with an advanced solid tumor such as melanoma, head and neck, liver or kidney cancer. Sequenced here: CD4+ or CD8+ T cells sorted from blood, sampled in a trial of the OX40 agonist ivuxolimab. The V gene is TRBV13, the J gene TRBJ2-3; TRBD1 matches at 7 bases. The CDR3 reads CASSPQGADTQYF. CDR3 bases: TGTGCCAGCAGCCCCCAGGGGGCAGATACGCAGTATTTT.